This TCR beta chain was found in a study of OX40 agonist ivuxolimab in advanced cancers. The CDR3 runs to 17 residues. The germline gives CDR1 SGDLS, CDR2 YYNGEE. V trimming: 1 base; J trimming: 0 bases; junction bases outside the gene matches: 1. Details on this clone: Its cognate antigen is unknown.

Here immunoSEQ multiplex PCR was the method, and the copy in TCRdb shows in-frame clones only, minus some. The sample has 100,000 to 140,000 clones, 85% to 95% seen once. Study-wide findings and caveats: Doses of 0.1 to 3.0 mg/kg were accompanied by clonal expansion of CD4+ and CD8+ blood T cells by week 6.

This chain joins TRBV9 and TRBJ2-2; 12 positions match TRBD2. The specimen was CD4+ or CD8+ T cells sorted from blood, collected in a trial of the OX40 agonist ivuxolimab. The TCR sequence derives from an adult with an advanced solid tumor such as melanoma, head and neck, liver or kidney cancer. The CDR3 DNA reads as TGTGCCAGCAGCGTATCTAGCGGGAGGGCGAACACCGGGGAGCTGTTTTTT. Its protein product is CASSVSSGRANTGELFF.